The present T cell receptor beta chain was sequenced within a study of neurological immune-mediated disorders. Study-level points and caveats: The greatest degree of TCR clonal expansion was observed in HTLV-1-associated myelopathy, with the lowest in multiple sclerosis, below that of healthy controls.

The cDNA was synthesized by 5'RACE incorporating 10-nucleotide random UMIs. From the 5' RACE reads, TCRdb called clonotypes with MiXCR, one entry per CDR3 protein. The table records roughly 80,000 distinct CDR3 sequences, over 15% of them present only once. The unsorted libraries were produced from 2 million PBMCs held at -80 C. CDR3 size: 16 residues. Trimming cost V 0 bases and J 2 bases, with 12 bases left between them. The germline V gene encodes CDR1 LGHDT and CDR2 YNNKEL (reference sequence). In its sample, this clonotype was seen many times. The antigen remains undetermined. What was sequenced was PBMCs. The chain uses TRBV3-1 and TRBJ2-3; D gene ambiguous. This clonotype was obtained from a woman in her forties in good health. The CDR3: CASSQELTRNTDTQYF. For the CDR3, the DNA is TGTGCCAGCAGCCAAGAACTGACAAGGAACACAGATACGCAGTATTTT.